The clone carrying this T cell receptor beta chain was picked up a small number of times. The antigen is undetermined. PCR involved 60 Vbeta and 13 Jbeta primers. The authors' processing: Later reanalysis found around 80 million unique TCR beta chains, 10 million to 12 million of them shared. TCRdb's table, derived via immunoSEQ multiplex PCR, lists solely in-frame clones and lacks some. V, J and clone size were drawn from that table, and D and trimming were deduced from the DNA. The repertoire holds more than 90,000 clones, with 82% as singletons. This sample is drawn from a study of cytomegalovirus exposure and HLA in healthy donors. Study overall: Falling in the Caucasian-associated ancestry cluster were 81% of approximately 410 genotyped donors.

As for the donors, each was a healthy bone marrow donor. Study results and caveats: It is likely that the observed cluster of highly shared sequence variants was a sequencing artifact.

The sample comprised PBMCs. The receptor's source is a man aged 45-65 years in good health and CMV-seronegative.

CDR3 bases: TGTGCCAGCAGCGTTAGCGGGAACACCGGGGAGCTGTTTTTT. This gives the protein CASSVSGNTGELFF. V usage is TRBV9 and J usage is TRBJ2-2, with TRBD2 as a possible D gene (6 bases). CDR1 SGDLS and CDR2 YYNGEE come from the germline V gene. The CDR3 consists of 14 residues. V gave up 2 bases and J gave up 1 base, with 6 bases separating them.